The entry that follows covers one TCR beta chain sequence. Its cognate antigen has yet to be identified. Per-base qualities were not stored, and no clone one base away is much larger. The sample's time point label, decoded: blood sample drawn before combined kidney and bone marrow transplant. Unstimulated Tregs (CD4+CD25+CD127-), CD4+ non-Tregs (CD4+CD25-), CD4 and CD8 cells were FACS-sorted from thawed PBMCs. The patients were a few recipients of combined kidney and bone marrow transplants from the ITN036ST trial, and samples were available only from these trial subjects. Healthy control blood was separated into PBMCs by Ficoll density gradient and cryopreserved, and patient PBMCs were collected both before and after transplant. The CDR1 and CDR2 encoded by the germline V gene are SGHAT and FQNNGV. Relative to germline, V is 3 bases shorter and J is 2 bases shorter, with 6 bases between their ends. The CDR3 measures 13 amino acids from cysteine to phenylalanine. Only the CDR3 region is kept as DNA, spanning 39 bases read in frame from base 1.

This record belongs to a study of Tregs in tolerant kidney transplant recipients (dated by TCRdb to between 2018 and 2021). Background for the entire study: The transplants used related donors with nonmyeloablative bone marrow transplantation, and mixed chimerism in the human trials was transient. The study used TCRbeta sequencing to identify donor-specific regulatory T cells before combined kidney and bone marrow transplantation, then tracked those cells after transplant.

Here is what the overall study found, with its caveats: In tolerant patients, donor-specific Tregs expanded more than Tregs overall, which suggests antigen-driven rather than nonspecific expansion. Biological reproducibility was not directly addressed, though technical replication error appeared minimal. For some patients the PCR primers changed over time, which made it impossible to compare the samples from those patients at the nucleotide level. The study was constrained by small patient numbers, and validation of the findings is required in larger populations and under other immunosuppression protocols. Expanding Tregs with activated donor B cells appeared to identify the most biologically relevant and donor-specific TCRbeta repertoire.

For TCRbeta CDR3 sequencing, genomic DNA was extracted from sorted cells using the QIAGEN DNeasy Blood and Tissue Kit. Through immunoSEQ, high-throughput TCRbeta CDR3 sequencing was done commercially, including PCR amplification with internal controls and bias correction. The published analysis was carried out like this. Unique productive TCRbeta sequences were defined by CDR3 nucleotide sequence where primers matched, and otherwise by CDR3 amino acid sequence together with Vbeta and Jbeta genes. Sorting error was corrected by removing sequences shared between sorted populations at a frequency ratio of 2:1 or less, and the remaining shared sequences were assigned to the higher population. A sequence was defined as donor-reactive if the sequence was expanded at least 5-fold in CFSE-low cells compared with unstimulated cells and had a frequency of at least 0.01% in CFSE-low cells. Repertoire divergence was quantified by Jensen-Shannon divergence using the top 100 TCRbeta sequences ranked by frequency. For samples with multiple sequencing runs, sorting error was corrected in each run separately before the runs were combined. TCRdb limited this immuneACCESS table to in-frame rearrangements with V and J called. A share of clones is missing; checked studies link under half to unresolved V genes, and the rest is unexplained. V, J and clone size reflect that table, while D and trimming were determined from the DNA. This sample is represented by 100,000 to 130,000 clones; roughly 89% of them were singletons. Around 0.35% of the sample goes to the ten largest clones.

This specimen consisted of CD4+ T cells from blood, obtained before the transplant. This chain joins TRBV11-2 to TRBJ2-3, with the identity of the D gene unclear. The TCR comes from a human donor who received a combined kidney and bone marrow transplant. The CDR3 in this case is CASSFQVTDTQYF. The nucleotide sequence is TGTGCCAGCAGCTTTCAGGTCACAGATACGCAGTATTTT.